Listed here are 2 T cell receptor beta chains from one sample, sequenced in a study of tumor-infiltrating lymphocytes in primary liver carcinoma. Making TCR beta cDNA involved approximately 530 ng total RNA and a constant-region primer. Each TCR beta library was derived from three nested multiplex PCR rounds that employed slightly modified ARM-PCR. Use of TRBV1-TRBV30 forward primers with a C-beta reverse primer characterized the first two PCR rounds, which lasted ten to eleven cycles each. TCRdb re-called the multiplex PCR reads with MiXCR, one entry per CDR3 protein. The sample lists over 75,000 distinct CDR3 sequences; less than 70% were seen once. Co-extraction of both nucleic acids (RNA and DNA) used 20-30 mg of unsorted bulk tissue. The sample comprised tumor-adjacent normal liver tissue. These receptors all come from a man aged 35-49 years with primary liver carcinoma and hepatitis B virus infection.

Notes on this clonotype: Here the CDR3 omits its conserved ending phenylalanine or tryptophan, so a read error is the likely source. This chain joins TRBV14 and TRBJ2-1; D not certain. The V end was cut by 1 base, the J end by 2 bases, with 9 bases between. This CDR3 has 15 residues. The germline V gene has CDR1 SGHDN and CDR2 FVKESK. Here the CDR3 DNA reads TGTGCCAGCAGCCAAGGTCTTAGGCCCTACAATGAGCAGTTCCTC. It is translated as CASSQGLRPYNEQFL.

This clonotype was seen only once. A much larger clone lies a single base off, so this may be a read error. The rearrangement uses TRBV7-8 and TRBJ1-1; D uncertain. Germline lookup yields CDR1 SGHVS and CDR2 FQNEAQ. This CDR3 region has 13 residues. The CDR3 DNA sequence: TGTACCAGCAGCTTAGTAAGAAACACTGAAGCTTTCTTT. Translating gives CTSSLVRNTEAFF.